A selection of T cell receptor beta chains follows, all from one sample in a study of T-cell memory formation after mild COVID-19. TCRdb called the 5' RACE reads again in MiXCR, with one record for every CDR3 protein. The table shows 400,000 to 450,000 distinct CDR3 sequences, with approximately 19% occurring only once. Sequencing input: PBMCs or a T cell subset sorted from them (not recorded which). These receptors all stem from a man between 18 and 29 years old who had mild COVID-19 (a few samples of this study predate the infection). Cell type and time point are not known. CDR3s include the opening cysteine and the closing phenylalanine or tryptophan. The D gene is left open where the match is weak. Rows give clone size only sometimes, using once, few, many, or a class for an expanded clone.

>TRBV29-1|-|TRBJ1-5|-
TGCAGCGTTCGGGAACAGGGTAAGGAGCCCCAGCATTTT
CSVREQGKEPQHF
>TRBV20-1|few|TRBJ2-1|-
TGCAGTGCTAGCCCGGGTTCGGCCGACAATGAGCAGTTCTTC
CSASPGSADNEQFF
>TRBV7-2|many|TRBJ2-5|-
TGTGCCAGCAGCTTAGCAATACAAGAGACCCAGTACTTC
CASSLAIQETQYF
>TRBV5-1|-|TRBJ2-3|TRBD2
TGCGCCAGCAGTTGTACTAGCGGGGCCAGCACAGATACGCAGTATTTT
CASSCTSGASTDTQYF
>TRBV27|few|TRBJ2-3|TRBD2
TGTGCCAGCAGTCCTTTCCAGACTAGCGGGGGCCCCACAGATACGCAGTATTTT
CASSPFQTSGGPTDTQYF
>TRBV4-2|few|TRBJ2-3|-
TGTGCCAGCAGCCAACCCGGGGTAACCGACCGCACAGATACGCAGTATTTT
CASSQPGVTDRTDTQYF
>TRBV5-1|-|TRBJ1-2|TRBD1
TGCGCCAGCAGTACCGGACAGGGTAGTGGCTACACCTTC
CASSTGQGSGYTF
>TRBV11-2|few|TRBJ2-1|-
TGTGCCAGCAGCTCGGCTCAGGGCTCTGAGCAGTTCTTC
CASSSAQGSEQFF
>TRBV20-1|-|TRBJ1-3|-
TGCAGTGCTAGAGGAAGAAATGGAAACACCATATATTTT
CSARGRNGNTIYF
>TRBV6-2/TRBV6-3|-|TRBJ1-1|TRBD1
TGTGCCAGCAGTACAGAATACAGGGGAGACACTGAAGCTTTCTTT
CASSTEYRGDTEAFF
>TRBV20-1|few|TRBJ1-5|-
TGCAGTGCTGTCCCGAGGGGGTACAATCAGCCCCAGCATTTT
CSAVPRGYNQPQHF
>TRBV12-3/TRBV12-4|few|TRBJ1-5|-
TGTGCCAGCAGTACAGATAGCAATCAGCCCCAGCATTTT
CASSTDSNQPQHF
>TRBV12-3/TRBV12-4|few|TRBJ1-3|-
TGTGCCAGCAGGGAAAACACCATATATTTT
CASRENTIYF
>TRBV7-2|few|TRBJ2-2|-
TGTGCCAGCAGGCCAACTAGAGCTACCGGGGAGCTGTTTTTT
CASRPTRATGELFF
>TRBV5-5|few|TRBJ2-7|-
TGTGCCAGCAGCTTCCGGGTCCGCGAGCAGTACTTC
CASSFRVREQYF
>TRBV7-9|many|TRBJ2-7|TRBD1
TGTGCCAGCAGCTTAGCGTTAGGACAGGGGGCGCGCGAGCAGTACTTC
CASSLALGQGAREQYF
>TRBV7-9|-|TRBJ2-1|-
TGTGCCAGCAGTTTAGATGCGAATGAGCAGTTCTTC
CASSLDANEQFF
>TRBV5-1|few|TRBJ1-1|-
TGCGCCAGCAGCTTGGAGCCAGGGACAAATTCTGAAGCTTTCTTT
CASSLEPGTNSEAFF
>TRBV7-9|-|TRBJ2-1|-
TGTGCCAGCAGCTTTGAGGGGGGAGGTGAGCAGTTCTTC
CASSFEGGGEQFF
>TRBV5-1|once|TRBJ2-3|-
TGCGCCAGCAGCCCCCCCCCCAGATGGTATTGTACGCAGTATTTT
CASSPPPRWYCTQYF
>TRBV5-1|few|TRBJ2-1|-
TGCGCCAGCAGCTTTGGGCAGTCCTACAATGAGCAGTTCTTC
CASSFGQSYNEQFF
>TRBV7-6|many|TRBJ2-1|-
TGTGCCAGCAGCTTAGGGCTAGTCAATGAGCAGTTCTTC
CASSLGLVNEQFF
>TRBV20-1|-|TRBJ2-2|-
TGCAGTGCTAGAGATCCCAGGGCAACCGGGGAGCTGTTTTTT
CSARDPRATGELFF
>TRBV2|few|TRBJ2-5|-
TGTGCCAGCAGTGATTTCGAGGAGCTAGGGGAGACCCAGTACTTC
CASSDFEELGETQYF
>TRBV5-1|many|TRBJ2-7|-
TGCGCCAGCACTCGCAGGGGGGCCCCCTACGAGCAGTACTTC
CASTRRGAPYEQYF
>TRBV5-1|-|TRBJ2-5|TRBD1
TGCGCCAGCAGCAAGACAGGGGACCAAGAGACCCAGTACTTC
CASSKTGDQETQYF
>TRBV27|few|TRBJ1-5|TRBD1
TGTGCCAGCAGCCCATGGTCGATCATGGCGCACGACAGGGGGAATCAGCCCCAGCATTTT
CASSPWSIMAHDRGNQPQHF
>TRBV7-2|few|TRBJ2-7|-
TGTGCCAGCAGCTCAGAGGCGGGCAGGGCCTACGAGCAGTACTTC
CASSSEAGRAYEQYF
>TRBV4-3|-|TRBJ1-2|-
TGCGCCAGCAGCCTTGGGACTCGCGGCGGCTACACCTTC
CASSLGTRGGYTF
>TRBV5-4|-|TRBJ2-3|TRBD2
TGTGCCAGCAGCGGGGTAGCGGGGGGCCTCACAGATACGCAGTATTTT
CASSGVAGGLTDTQYF
>TRBV20-1|-|TRBJ1-2|-
TGCAGTGCGGAACAGGGTGACTATGGCTACACCTTC
CSAEQGDYGYTF
>TRBV27|-|TRBJ2-1|TRBD2
TGTGCCAGCAGTTTATCAGCTAGCGGGGGGGCGTACAATGAGCAGTTCTTC
CASSLSASGGAYNEQFF
>TRBV9|few|TRBJ1-6|-
TGTGCCAGCAGCTCGGGCGGTGGCTCACCCCTCCACTTT
CASSSGGGSPLHF
>TRBV20-1|few|TRBJ2-3|-
TGCAGTGCCCCAGAAGAGGGCACAGATACGCAGTATTTT
CSAPEEGTDTQYF
>TRBV5-8|few|TRBJ1-3|-
-
CASSFQMSKGNTIYF
>TRBV11-2|few|TRBJ2-7|TRBD1
TGTGCCAGCAGCTCCGATCGGGACAGGAGCTCCTACGAGCAGTACTTC
CASSSDRDRSSYEQYF